One sample yielded the 6 T cell receptor beta chains listed below, sequenced in a study of T cell repertoires in cytomegalovirus infection. No antigen has been identified for these receptors. From the reads, TCRdb called clonotypes with MiXCR, one entry per CDR3 protein. Counted here are approximately 990,000 distinct CDR3 sequences, around 30% occurring once; the ten biggest clones make up over 11%. Sample: cultured CD8+ T cells from PBMCs, taken from culture after CMV antigen stimulation. These receptors came from a human donor in good health (CMV status not recorded). Some clones in this sample may be carry-over from other donors' samples.

The chain employs TRBV2 and TRBJ1-6, with TRBD1 as a possible D gene (6 bases). The CDR3 extends over 12 amino acids. Looked up from germline, CDR1 is SNHLY and CDR2 is FYNNEI. V gave up 11 bases and J gave up 8 bases, with 13 bases separating them. The CDR3 loop is CAAGQGYSPLHF. The CDR3 coding sequence is TGTGCCGCGGGGCAGGGGTATTCACCCCTCCACTTT.

This clonotype was observed a single time. The CDR3 DNA reads TGTGCCAGCAGCCGTATGGGGGGCGCAGGCAATCAGCCCCAGTATTTT. Translating gives CASSRMGGAGNQPQYF. The rearrangement joins TRBV7-6 to TRBJ1-5; either TRBD1 or TRBD2 may fit D (6 bases each). The end of the DNA is better explained by TRBJ2-3, so the J call may be wrong. The CDR3 runs to 16 residues. CDR1 is SGHVS, CDR2 FNYEAQ, per germline.

This clonotype was recorded at least ten times. The V and J genes are TRBV7-8 and TRBJ1-2; D unresolved. The V gene's germline CDR1 is SGHVS and CDR2 FQNEAQ. The CDR3 is 14 amino acids. Trimming left V 2 bases short and J 1 base short, with 8 bases between. The CDR3, as DNA: TGTGCCAGCAGCTTATGGGGTGTTAACTATGGCTACACCTTC. It translates to CASSLWGVNYGYTF.

This clonotype was seen more than once but under ten times. The gene calls are TRBV19 and TRBJ2-2; 9 bases are a match to TRBD2. The CDR3 is 17 residues long. The germline V gene encodes CDR1 LNHDA and CDR2 SQIVND (reference sequence). The ends lost 0 bases at V and 3 bases at J; junction bases unmatched: 5. The CDR3 coding sequence is TGTGCCAGTAGTATAGATCCTAGCGGGGAGTACACCGGGGAGCTGTTTTTT. Protein product: CASSIDPSGEYTGELFF.

The rearrangement joins TRBV19 to TRBJ2-1, with D hard to call. Trimming cost V 2 bases and J 5 bases, with 13 bases left between them. Per the germline V gene, CDR1 is LNHDA and CDR2 is SQIVND (reference sequence). The CDR3 length is 15 residues. The CDR3 reads CASSIRASDHNEQFF. The CDR3 nucleotides read TGTGCCAGTAGTATACGGGCTAGTGATCACAATGAGCAGTTCTTC.

V usage is TRBV2 and J usage is TRBJ1-1; D gene unclear. Per the germline V gene, CDR1 is SNHLY and CDR2 is FYNNEI. This CDR3 region has 14 residues. V gave up 4 bases and J gave up 6 bases, with 15 bases separating them. DNA for the CDR3: TGTGCCAGCAGTGTCCACCCGGCGGGAGCTGAAGCTTTCTTT. Its protein is CASSVHPAGAEAFF. The full variable domain, its missing parts supplied by reference TRBV2 and TRBJ1-1, is EPEVTQTPSHQVTQMGQEVILRCVPISNHLYFYWYRQILGQKVEFLVSFYNNEISEKSEIFDDQFSVERPDGSNFTLKIRSTKLEDSAMYFCASSVHPAGAEAFFGQGTRLTVV.